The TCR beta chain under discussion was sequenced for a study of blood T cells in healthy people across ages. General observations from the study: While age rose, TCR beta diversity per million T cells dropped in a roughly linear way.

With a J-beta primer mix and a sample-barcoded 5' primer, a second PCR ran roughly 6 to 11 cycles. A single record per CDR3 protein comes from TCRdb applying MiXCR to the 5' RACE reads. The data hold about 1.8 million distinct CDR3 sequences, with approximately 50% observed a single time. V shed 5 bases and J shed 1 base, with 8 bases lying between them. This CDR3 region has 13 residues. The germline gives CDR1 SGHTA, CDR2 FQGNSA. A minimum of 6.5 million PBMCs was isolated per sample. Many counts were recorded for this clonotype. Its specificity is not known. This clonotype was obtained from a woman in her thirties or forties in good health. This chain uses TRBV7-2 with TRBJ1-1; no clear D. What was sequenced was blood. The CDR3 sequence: CASSPGRNTEAFF. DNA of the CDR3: TGTGCCAGCAGCCCCGGTCGGAACACTGAAGCTTTCTTT. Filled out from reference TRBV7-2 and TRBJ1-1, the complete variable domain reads GAGVSQSPSNKVTEKGKDVELRCDPISGHTALYWYRQSLGQGLEFLIYFQGNSAPDKSGLPSDRFSAERTGGSVSTLTIQRTQQEDSAVYLCASSPGRNTEAFFGQGTRLTVV.